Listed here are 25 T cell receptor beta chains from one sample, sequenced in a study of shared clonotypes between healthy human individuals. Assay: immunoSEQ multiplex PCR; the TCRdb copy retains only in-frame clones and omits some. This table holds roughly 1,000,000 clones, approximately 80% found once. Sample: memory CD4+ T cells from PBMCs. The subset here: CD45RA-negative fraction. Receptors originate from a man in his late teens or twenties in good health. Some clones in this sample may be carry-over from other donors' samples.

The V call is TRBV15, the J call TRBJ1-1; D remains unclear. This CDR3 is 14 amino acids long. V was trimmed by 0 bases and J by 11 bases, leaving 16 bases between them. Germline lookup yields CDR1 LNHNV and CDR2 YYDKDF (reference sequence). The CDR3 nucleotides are TGTGCCACCAGCAGAGATCGGGTTTCAGTTGGGGCTTTCTTT. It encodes CATSRDRVSVGAFF.

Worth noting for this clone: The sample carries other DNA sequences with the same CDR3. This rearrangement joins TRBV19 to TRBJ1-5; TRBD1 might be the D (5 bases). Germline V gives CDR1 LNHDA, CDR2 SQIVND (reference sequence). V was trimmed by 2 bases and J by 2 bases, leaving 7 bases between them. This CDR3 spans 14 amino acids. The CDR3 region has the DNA TGTGCCAGTAGTATACGAGGGGGCAATCAGCCCCAGCATTTT. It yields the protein CASSIRGGNQPQHF.

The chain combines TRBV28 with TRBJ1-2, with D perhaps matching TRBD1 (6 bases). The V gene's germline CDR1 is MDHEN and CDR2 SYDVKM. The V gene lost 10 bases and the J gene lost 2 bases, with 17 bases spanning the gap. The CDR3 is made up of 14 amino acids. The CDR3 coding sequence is TGTGCCACCCAACTTTACAGGGAAAACTATGGCTACACCTTC. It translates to CATQLYRENYGYTF.

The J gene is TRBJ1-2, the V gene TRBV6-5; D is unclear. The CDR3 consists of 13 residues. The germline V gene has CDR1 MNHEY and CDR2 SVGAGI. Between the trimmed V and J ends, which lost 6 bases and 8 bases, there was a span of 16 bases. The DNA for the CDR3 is TGTGCCAGCAGCAACCGCGACTCCCCGGGCTACACCTTC. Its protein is CASSNRDSPGYTF.

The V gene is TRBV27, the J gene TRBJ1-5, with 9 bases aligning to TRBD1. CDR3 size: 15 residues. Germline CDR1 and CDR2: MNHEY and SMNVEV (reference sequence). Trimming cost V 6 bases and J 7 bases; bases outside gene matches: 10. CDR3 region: CASRRRTGVGQPQHF. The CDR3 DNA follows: TGTGCCAGCAGGAGGAGGACAGGGGTGGGACAGCCCCAGCATTTT.

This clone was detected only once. CDR3 DNA sequence: TGTGCCAGCAGACCTTCGACTAGCGGGAGTTACGAGCAGTACTTC. It specifies CASRPSTSGSYEQYF. J is TRBJ2-7 and V is TRBV2; 12 nucleotides line up with TRBD2. CDR3 length: 15 amino acids. V was pared by 6 bases and J by 4 bases, with 7 bases of the junction left unmatched. CDR1 and CDR2 (germline): SNHLY, FYNNEI. Full variable domain (rest looked up from reference TRBV2 and TRBJ2-7): EPEVTQTPSHQVTQMGQEVILRCVPISNHLYFYWYRQILGQKVEFLVSFYNNEISEKSEIFDDQFSVERPDGSNFTLKIRSTKLEDSAMYFCASRPSTSGSYEQYFGPGTRLTVT.

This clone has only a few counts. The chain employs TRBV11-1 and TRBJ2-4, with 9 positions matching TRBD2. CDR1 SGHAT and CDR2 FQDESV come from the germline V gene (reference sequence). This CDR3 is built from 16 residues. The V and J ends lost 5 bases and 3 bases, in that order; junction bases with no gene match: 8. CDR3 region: CASSRNEAGGKNIQYF. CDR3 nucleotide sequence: TGTGCCAGCAGCCGCAATGAAGCGGGAGGCAAAAACATTCAGTACTTC.

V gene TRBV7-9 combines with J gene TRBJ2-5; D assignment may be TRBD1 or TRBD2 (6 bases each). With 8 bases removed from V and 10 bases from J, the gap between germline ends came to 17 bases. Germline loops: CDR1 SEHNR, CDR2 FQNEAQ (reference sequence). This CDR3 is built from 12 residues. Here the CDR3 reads CASSQGRSGQYF. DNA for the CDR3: TGTGCCAGCTCTCAGGGGAGGTCGGGCCAGTACTTC.

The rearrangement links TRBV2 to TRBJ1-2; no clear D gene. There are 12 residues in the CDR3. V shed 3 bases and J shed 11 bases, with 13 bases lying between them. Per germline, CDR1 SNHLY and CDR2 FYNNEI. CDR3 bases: TGTGCCAGCAGTGAGAATTCTGGCTCTTACACCTTC. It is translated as CASSENSGSYTF.

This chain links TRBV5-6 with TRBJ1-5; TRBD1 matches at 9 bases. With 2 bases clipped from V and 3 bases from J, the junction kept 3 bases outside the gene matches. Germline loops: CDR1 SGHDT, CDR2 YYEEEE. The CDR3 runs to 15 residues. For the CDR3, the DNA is TGTGCCAGCAGCTTCGGGACAGGGATCAATCAGCCCCAGCATTTT. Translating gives CASSFGTGINQPQHF.

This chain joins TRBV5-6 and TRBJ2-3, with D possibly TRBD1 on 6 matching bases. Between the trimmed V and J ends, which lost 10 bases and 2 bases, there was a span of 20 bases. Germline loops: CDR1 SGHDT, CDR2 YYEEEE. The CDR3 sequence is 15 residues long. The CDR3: CASSLGAVPTDTQYF. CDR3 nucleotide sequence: TGTGCCTCCAGCCTGGGGGCAGTTCCCACAGATACGCAGTATTTT.

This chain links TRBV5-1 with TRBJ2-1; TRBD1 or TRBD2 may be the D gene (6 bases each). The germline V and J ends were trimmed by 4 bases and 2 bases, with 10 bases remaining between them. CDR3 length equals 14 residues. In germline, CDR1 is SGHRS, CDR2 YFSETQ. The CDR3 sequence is CASSGGTPYNEQFF. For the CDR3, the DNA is TGCGCCAGCAGCGGCGGGACACCCTACAATGAGCAGTTCTTC. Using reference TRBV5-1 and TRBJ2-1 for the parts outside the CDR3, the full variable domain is KAGVTQTPRYLIKTRGQQVTLSCSPISGHRSVSWYQQTPGQGLQFLFEYFSETQRNKGNFPGRFSGRQFSNSRSEMNVSTLELGDSALYLCASSGGTPYNEQFFGPGTRLTVL.

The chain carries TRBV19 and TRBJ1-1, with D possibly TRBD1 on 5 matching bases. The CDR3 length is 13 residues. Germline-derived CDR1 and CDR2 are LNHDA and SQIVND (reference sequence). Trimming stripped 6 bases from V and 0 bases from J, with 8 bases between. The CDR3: CASRRQMNTEAFF. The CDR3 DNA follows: TGTGCCAGTAGGAGACAGATGAACACTGAAGCTTTCTTT. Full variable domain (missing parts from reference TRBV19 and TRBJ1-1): DGGITQSPKYLFRKEGQNVTLSCEQNLNHDAMYWYRQDPGQGLRLIYYSQIVNDFQKGDIAEGYSVSREKKESFPLTVTSAQKNPTAFYLCASRRQMNTEAFFGQGTRLTVV.

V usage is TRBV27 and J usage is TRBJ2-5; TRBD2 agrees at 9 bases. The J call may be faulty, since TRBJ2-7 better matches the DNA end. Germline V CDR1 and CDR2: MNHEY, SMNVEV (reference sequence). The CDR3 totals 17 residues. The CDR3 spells CASSLSLRTSVPYEQYF. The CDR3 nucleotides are TGTGCCAGCAGTTTATCGTTAAGGACTAGCGTTCCCTACGAGCAGTACTTC.

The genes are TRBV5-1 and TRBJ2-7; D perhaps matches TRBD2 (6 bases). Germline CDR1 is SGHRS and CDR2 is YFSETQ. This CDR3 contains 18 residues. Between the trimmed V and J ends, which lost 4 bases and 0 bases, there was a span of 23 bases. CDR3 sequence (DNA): TGCGCCAGCAGCCTGTCGTTTGGCGGGGCCTCCGGCTCCTACGAGCAGTACTTC. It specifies CASSLSFGGASGSYEQYF. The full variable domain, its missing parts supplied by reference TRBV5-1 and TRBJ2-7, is KAGVTQTPRYLIKTRGQQVTLSCSPISGHRSVSWYQQTPGQGLQFLFEYFSETQRNKGNFPGRFSGRQFSNSRSEMNVSTLELGDSALYLCASSLSFGGASGSYEQYFGPGTRLTVT.

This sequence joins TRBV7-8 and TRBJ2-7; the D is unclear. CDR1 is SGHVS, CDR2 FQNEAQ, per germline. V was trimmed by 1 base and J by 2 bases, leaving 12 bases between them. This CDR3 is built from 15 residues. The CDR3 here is CASSLVTNPTYEQYF. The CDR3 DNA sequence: TGTGCCAGCAGCTTAGTTACTAACCCTACCTACGAGCAGTACTTC.

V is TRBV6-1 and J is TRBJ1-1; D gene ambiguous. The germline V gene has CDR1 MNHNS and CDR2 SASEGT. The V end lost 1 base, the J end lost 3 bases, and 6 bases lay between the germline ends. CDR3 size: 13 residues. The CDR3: CASSEGRYTEAFF. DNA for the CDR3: TGTGCCAGCAGTGAAGGGAGGTACACTGAAGCTTTCTTT.

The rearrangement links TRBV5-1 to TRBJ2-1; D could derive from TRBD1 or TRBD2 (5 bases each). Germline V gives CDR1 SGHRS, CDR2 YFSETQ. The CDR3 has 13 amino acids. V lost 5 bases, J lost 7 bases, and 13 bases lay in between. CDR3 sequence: CASRRDQLNEQFF. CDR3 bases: TGCGCCAGCAGGAGGGACCAACTGAATGAGCAGTTCTTC.

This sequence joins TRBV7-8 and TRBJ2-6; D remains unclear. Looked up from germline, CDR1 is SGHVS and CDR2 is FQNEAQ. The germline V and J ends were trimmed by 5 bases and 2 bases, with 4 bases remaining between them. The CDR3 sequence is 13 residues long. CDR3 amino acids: CASSPPGANVLTF. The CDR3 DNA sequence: TGTGCCAGCAGCCCGCCTGGGGCCAACGTCCTGACTTTC.

CDR3 in DNA: TGTGCCAGCAGAGTAGCGGGAGGCCCGGGTGAGCAGTTCTTC. Translation: CASRVAGGPGEQFF. The V call is TRBV14, the J call TRBJ2-1; 10 bases match TRBD2. CDR1 SGHDN and CDR2 FVKESK come from the germline V gene. V trimming: 6 bases; J trimming: 9 bases; junction bases outside the gene matches: 8. The CDR3 has 14 residues.

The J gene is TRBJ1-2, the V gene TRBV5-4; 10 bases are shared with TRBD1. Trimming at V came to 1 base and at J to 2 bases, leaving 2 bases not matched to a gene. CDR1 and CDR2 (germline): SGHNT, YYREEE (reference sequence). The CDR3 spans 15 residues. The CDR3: CASSLPGQGNYGYTF. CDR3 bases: TGTGCCAGCAGCTTGCCGGGACAGGGGAACTATGGCTACACCTTC.

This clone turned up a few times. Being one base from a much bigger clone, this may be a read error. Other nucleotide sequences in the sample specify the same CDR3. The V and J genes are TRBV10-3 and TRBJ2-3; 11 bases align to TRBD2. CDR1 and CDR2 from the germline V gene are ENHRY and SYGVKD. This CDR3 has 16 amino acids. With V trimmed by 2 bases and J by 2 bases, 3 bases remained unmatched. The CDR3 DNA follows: TGTGCCATCAGTGAGGGACTAGCGGGTACCACAGATACGCAGTATTTT. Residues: CAISEGLAGTTDTQYF.

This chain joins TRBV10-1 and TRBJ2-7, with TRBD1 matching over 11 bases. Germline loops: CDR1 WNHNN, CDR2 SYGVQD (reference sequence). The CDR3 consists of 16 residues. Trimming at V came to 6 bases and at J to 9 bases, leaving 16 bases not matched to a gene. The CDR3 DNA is TGCGCCAGCAGCAGCTATATACCGGGACAGGGGGGTCTGCAGTACTTC. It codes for CASSSYIPGQGGLQYF.

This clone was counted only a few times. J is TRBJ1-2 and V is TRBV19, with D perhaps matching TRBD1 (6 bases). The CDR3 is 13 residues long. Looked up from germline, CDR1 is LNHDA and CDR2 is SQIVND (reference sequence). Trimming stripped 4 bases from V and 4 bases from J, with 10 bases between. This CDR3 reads CASSTGQFYGYTF. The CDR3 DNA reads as TGTGCCAGTAGTACCGGACAGTTCTATGGCTACACCTTC.

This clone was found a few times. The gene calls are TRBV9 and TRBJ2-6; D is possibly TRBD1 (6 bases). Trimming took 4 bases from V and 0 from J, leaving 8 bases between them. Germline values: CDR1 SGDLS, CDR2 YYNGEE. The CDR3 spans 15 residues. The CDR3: CASSKTGSGANVLTF. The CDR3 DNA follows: TGTGCCAGCAGCAAGACAGGCTCTGGGGCCAACGTCCTGACTTTC.